The clone carrying this TCR beta chain was seen a handful of times. The CDR3 extends over 13 amino acids. The V gene's germline CDR1 is GTSNPN and CDR2 SVGIG (reference sequence). V lost 8 bases, J lost 3 bases, and 14 bases lay in between. Assay: immunoSEQ multiplex PCR; the TCRdb copy retains only in-frame clones and omits some. In the table there are 75,000 to 95,000 clones, about two thirds of which are singletons. This sample stems from a study of radiotherapy plus CTLA-4 blockade in lung cancer. Across the study: Disease control was seen in roughly 30% of patients, objective responses in about 18%.

The sample was peripheral blood, taken from a patient treated with radiotherapy plus ipilimumab. This sequence was found in a human donor with non-small cell lung cancer that progressed on radiotherapy plus ipilimumab. V gene TRBV30 combines with J gene TRBJ2-1, with D tentatively TRBD1 (7 bases). CDR3 in amino acids: CAQSQGGYNEQFF. Here the CDR3 DNA reads TGTGCCCAGAGCCAGGGGGGCTACAATGAGCAGTTCTTC.